This T cell receptor (beta chain) was retrieved from a study of blood T cells in healthy people across ages. Next came a second PCR, run for about 7 to 12 cycles, which used a sample-barcoded 5' primer along with a J-beta primer mix. Every single cDNA molecule received a tag from a template-switch adaptor with 12 random nucleotides. MiXCR, run by TCRdb on the 5' RACE reads, gives a single entry per CDR3 protein. The sample records 450,000 to 600,000 distinct CDR3 sequences, over 25% being singletons. The CDR3 spans 16 residues. The germline gives CDR1 DFQATT, CDR2 SNEGSKA (reference sequence). The same sample was also studied in work on T cells of mothers and their children. As reported in that work: Not a single persistent microchimeric T cell clone was detected.

What was sequenced was blood. The chain employs TRBV20-1 and TRBJ2-5; 14 bases line up with TRBD2. The end of the DNA fits TRBJ2-1 better, so the J call may be wrong. The receptor was derived from a boy younger than 10 in good health. CDR3 protein: CSARERGLAGEGEQFF. DNA of the CDR3: TGCAGTGCTAGAGAAAGGGGACTAGCGGGAGAGGGTGAGCAGTTCTTC.